Following are 7 T cell receptor beta chains from one sample sequenced in a study of cytomegalovirus exposure and HLA in healthy donors. This table comes from immunoSEQ multiplex PCR, and its TCRdb copy is limited to in-frame clones, with some not included. Of 85,000 to 120,000 clones listed, about 94% are singletons. Sequencing was done on a sample of PBMCs. These receptors originate from a woman younger than 30 in good health and CMV-seronegative.

This chain connects TRBV6-5 to TRBJ2-5, with 11 bases matching TRBD2. CDR3 length: 15 amino acids. After removal of 6 bases from V and 3 bases from J, the junction contained 6 bases not matched to a gene. Germline loops: CDR1 MNHEY, CDR2 SVGAGI. CDR3 coding DNA: TGTGCCAGCAGCGCTAGCGGGGGGACCGAAGAGACCCAGTACTTC. Its protein product is CASSASGGTEETQYF.

The gene calls are TRBV20-1 and TRBJ2-7, with a weak D call TRBD1 (5 bases). Trimming pared 3 bases from V and 5 bases from J, leaving 8 bases between. The CDR3 has 11 amino acids. Germline loops: CDR1 DFQATT, CDR2 SNEGSKA (reference sequence). CDR3 nucleotide sequence: TGCAGTGCTAGTCAGGGAAACGAGCAGTACTTC. The encoded protein is CSASQGNEQYF.

This sequence joins TRBV5-4 and TRBJ1-2; TRBD1 is a possible D gene (5 bases). CDR3 size: 14 residues. The germline V gene encodes CDR1 SGHNT and CDR2 YYREEE (reference sequence). Trimming pared 0 bases from V and 7 bases from J, leaving 13 bases between. CDR3 DNA: TGTGCCAGCAGCTTGGCCTCAGGGTCCGCTGGCTACACCTTC. Translating gives CASSLASGSAGYTF.

The V and J genes are TRBV7-2 and TRBJ2-7, with TRBD1 matching 9 bases. The CDR3 spans 14 residues. The V and J ends lost 5 bases and 4 bases, in that order; junction bases with no gene match: 6. Per the germline V gene, CDR1 is SGHTA and CDR2 is FQGNSA. The CDR3 here is CASSPDRGGYEQYF. In DNA form, the CDR3 reads TGTGCCAGCAGCCCCGACAGGGGGGGGTACGAGCAGTACTTC.

This chain connects TRBV27 to TRBJ1-2; 10 bases are a match to TRBD1. The V segment lost 3 bases and the J segment 6 bases; nucleotides outside the gene matches: 4. CDR3 size: 14 residues. Germline V CDR1 and CDR2: MNHEY, SMNVEV (reference sequence). The chain's CDR3 is CASSLETGGNGYTF. CDR3 DNA: TGTGCCAGCAGTTTGGAGACAGGGGGCAATGGCTACACCTTC.

This clone has a handful of counts. This chain connects TRBV6-1 to TRBJ2-1; 10 positions agree with TRBD2. V lost 7 bases to trimming and J lost 4 bases; unmatched junction nucleotides: 4. CDR1 and CDR2 from the germline V gene are MNHNS and SASEGT. This CDR3 has 14 amino acids. This chain's CDR3 is CASIGLADYNEQFF. CDR3 nucleotides: TGTGCCAGCATTGGACTAGCGGATTACAATGAGCAGTTCTTC.

The chain uses TRBV11-3 and TRBJ1-4; D may be TRBD1 (5 bases). Germline values: CDR1 SGHNT, CDR2 YENEEA. Trimming cost V 0 bases and J 8 bases, with 13 bases left between them. The CDR3 has 15 residues. DNA of the CDR3: TGTGCCAGCAGCTTAGATCGGCAACCAGGGGAAAAACTGTTTTTT. Protein sequence: CASSLDRQPGEKLFF.